This record concerns one T cell receptor (beta chain) sequence. Sequenced by immunoSEQ multiplex PCR; TCRdb stores in-frame clones only, minus some. In the table there are around 200,000 clones, less than 90% of which are singletons. This record comes from a study of blood T cell repertoires in COVID-19. Across the whole study: Collection of acute and convalescent COVID-19 samples took place in the United States, Italy and Spain.

Trimming at V came to 4 bases and at J to 5 bases, leaving 9 bases not matched to a gene. This CDR3 has 15 residues. CDR1 LGHDT and CDR2 YNNKEL come from the germline V gene (reference sequence). The chain joins TRBV3-1 (or the pseudogene TRBV3-2) to TRBJ2-3, with 7 bases that match TRBD2. Material for sequencing was peripheral blood. The clonotype comes from a woman in her 50s with acute or convalescent COVID-19. CDR3 bases: TGTGCCAGCAGCCGCGTGGGGGGGTCGGGAGATACGCAGTATTTT. Translating gives CASSRVGGSGDTQYF.